This passage covers 4 T cell receptor beta chains from one sample sequenced in a study of cytomegalovirus exposure and HLA in healthy donors. The PCR ran on 60 Vbeta and 13 Jbeta primers. This table comes from immunoSEQ multiplex PCR, and its TCRdb copy is limited to in-frame clones, with some not included. The sample has 150,000 to 200,000 clones, roughly four fifths seen once. Sequenced input: PBMCs. The origin of the receptors is a woman between 45 and 65 years old in good health and CMV-seropositive.

The chain employs TRBV30 and TRBJ2-1, with 8 bases aligning to TRBD2. Trimming at V came to 2 bases and at J to 6 bases, leaving 6 bases not matched to a gene. CDR3 length: 14 amino acids. CDR1 is GTSNPN, CDR2 SVGIG, per germline (reference sequence). The CDR3 coding sequence is TGTGCCTGGAGTCCCGGGACTAGGTTCAATGAGCAGTTCTTC. Encoded protein: CAWSPGTRFNEQFF.

For this clone: In the same sample, other DNA sequences code for this CDR3. V is TRBV7-9 and J is TRBJ1-3, with D possibly TRBD1 on 5 matching bases. Germline V gene lookup returns CDR1 SEHNR and CDR2 FQNEAQ (reference sequence). V dropped 5 bases and J dropped 0 bases, with 14 bases sitting between them. The CDR3 loop spans 16 amino acids. As DNA, the CDR3 is TGTGCCAGCAGCGCAGGGAAGCTGATCTCTGGAAACACCATATATTTT. It translates to CASSAGKLISGNTIYF.

The J gene is TRBJ2-5, the V gene TRBV5-1; D is perhaps TRBD2 (6 bases). The germline gives CDR1 SGHRS, CDR2 YFSETQ. The CDR3 sequence is 14 residues long. V was trimmed by 1 base and J by 5 bases, leaving 12 bases between them. Here the CDR3 reads CASSLMGGEETQYF. DNA for the CDR3: TGCGCCAGCAGCTTGATGGGGGGAGAGGAGACCCAGTACTTC.

This clone has just a few counts. Other DNA sequences in the same sample also yield this CDR3. The chain is built from TRBV30 and TRBJ1-2; tentatively, D is TRBD1 (5 bases). This CDR3 spans 13 amino acids. CDR1 is GTSNPN and CDR2 is SVGIG in the germline V gene (reference sequence). V was shortened by 0 bases and J by 1 base, with 6 bases between the two germline ends. CDR3 coding DNA: TGTGCCTGGAGTGTTGACAGTAACTATGGCTACACCTTC. Translation: CAWSVDSNYGYTF. The full variable domain, its missing parts supplied by reference TRBV30 and TRBJ1-2, is SQTIHQWPATLVQPVGSPLSLECTVEGTSNPNLYWYRQAAGRGLQLLFYSVGIGQISSEVPQNLSASRPQDRQFILSSKKLLLSDSGFYLCAWSVDSNYGYTFGSGTRLTVV.